These T cell receptor beta chains were read from a single sample in a study of T-cell reconstitution after alpha-beta-depleted transplantation in children. Via MiXCR, TCRdb re-called the PCR reads, giving one row per CDR3 protein. The top ten hold around 3.3% of the sample, which has a few hundred thousand distinct CDR3 sequences, approximately 16% seen once. Sequencing used PBMCs from the stem cell graft donor, obtained from the stem cell graft. The receptors were sampled from a human donor who donated a stem cell graft to a child with acute lymphoblastic leukemia. CDR3s include the opening cysteine and the closing phenylalanine or tryptophan. Fields, in order: J gene, clone size, D gene, V gene, CDR3 DNA, CDR3 protein. A D gene is named only where the DNA matches it firmly. Size tells how often a clone was seen (once, few, many) or the class of an expanded clone, and some rows leave it out.

>TRBJ2-6|.|.|TRBV6-1
TGTGCCACCAAGCCGGGACTGTCCTCTGGGGCCAACGTCCTGACTTTC
CATKPGLSSGANVLTF
>TRBJ2-3|few|.|TRBV20-1
TGCAGTGCTTTTAGATTTGCAGCTAGCACAGATACGCAGTATTTT
CSAFRFAASTDTQYF
>TRBJ2-3|.|TRBD2|TRBV5-1
TGCGCCAGCAGCGAGGGCGGGGGGGGAGATACGCAGTATTTT
CASSEGGGGDTQYF
>TRBJ2-3|.|TRBD1|TRBV30
TGTGCCTGGAGTCCCGGGGACAGGCTTAGCACAGATACGCAGTATTTT
CAWSPGDRLSTDTQYF
>TRBJ2-7|.|TRBD1|TRBV11-2
TGTGCCAGCAGCGTAGACAGGGTCGAGCAGTACTTC
CASSVDRVEQYF
>TRBJ1-1|.|.|TRBV12-3/TRBV12-4
TGTGCCAGCAGCTCCTATACAGCTCCTTTCTTT
CASSSYTAPFF
>TRBJ2-2|.|.|TRBV5-1
TGCGCCAGCACCTACGGGCAGGGCCTCACCGGGGAGCTGTTTTTT
CASTYGQGLTGELFF
>TRBJ1-1|.|.|TRBV5-1
TGCGCCAGCAGCTTGGGAGGATGGGTTAGCGCTGAAGCTTTCTTT
CASSLGGWVSAEAFF
>TRBJ1-2|few|.|TRBV30
TGTGCCTGGAGTCCGAACCACGTTTATTTAGGCTATGGCTACACCTTC
CAWSPNHVYLGYGYTF
>TRBJ2-1|.|.|TRBV27
TGTGCCAGCAGTTTAAGGGCAGTCCCTCCGCAGTTCTTC
CASSLRAVPPQFF
>TRBJ1-3|few|.|TRBV5-1
TGCGCCAGCAAGCCCGGGATGCCGCGGGACACCATATATTTT
CASKPGMPRDTIYF
>TRBJ1-2|.|.|TRBV6-5
TGTGCCAGCAGTTACTCGTGGGGTTGGGATGGCTACACCTTC
CASSYSWGWDGYTF
>TRBJ2-7|.|.|TRBV14
TGTGCCAGCAGCCCTTACGGGGGCGAGCAGTACTTC
CASSPYGGEQYF
>TRBJ2-6|.|.|TRBV25-1
TGTGCCAGCAGTGATAAGGGACCGAACTCTGGGGCCAACGTCCTGACTTTC
CASSDKGPNSGANVLTF
>TRBJ2-7|.|.|TRBV29-1
TGCAGCTCGCCAACGGGCGATGGAGCGGACGAGCAGTACTTC
CSSPTGDGADEQYF
>TRBJ1-4|.|.|TRBV21-1
TGTGCCAGCAGCATCCGCGGGGACAGGGGGAATGAAAAACTGTTTTTT
CASSIRGDRGNEKLFF
>TRBJ1-2|few|.|TRBV12-3/TRBV12-4
TGTGCCAGCAGTTTTGAGGGAAGAGGAGGCTACACCTTC
CASSFEGRGGYTF
>TRBJ2-7|.|TRBD2|TRBV15
TGTGCCACCAGCAAGGGTTTGGCAGGGACTAGCTCCTACGAGCAGTACTTC
CATSKGLAGTSSYEQYF
>TRBJ1-5|.|TRBD1|TRBV5-5
TGTGCCAGCAGCGGCCGACAGGGTCACAATCAGCCCCAGCATTTT
CASSGRQGHNQPQHF
>TRBJ2-3|few|TRBD2|TRBV27
TGTGCCAGCAGTTTATTAGCGGGTGTATTCACAGATACGCAGTATTTT
CASSLLAGVFTDTQYF
>TRBJ1-5|few|TRBD1|TRBV12-3/TRBV12-4
TGTGCCAGCAGTTCGGTGACAGGGGGCCATCAGCCCCAGCATTTT
CASSSVTGGHQPQHF
>TRBJ2-5|few|.|TRBV27
TGTGCCAGCAGTTTGTCCGGCAGTGCCCAGTACTTC
CASSLSGSAQYF
>TRBJ2-3|few|.|TRBV7-3
TGTGCCAGCAGCTGGCAGGGTGTACGGACAGATACGCAGTATTTT
CASSWQGVRTDTQYF
>TRBJ2-2|few|.|TRBV20-1
TGCAGTGCTAAGCGCAATATGAACACCGGGGAGCTGTTTTTT
CSAKRNMNTGELFF
>TRBJ2-7|.|.|TRBV11-1
TGTGCCAGCAGCTTGAACACGGCCTACGAGCAGTACTTC
CASSLNTAYEQYF
>TRBJ1-3|.|.|TRBV9
TGTGCCAGCAGCGTCGACTGGGGAGGGGCTGGAAACACCATATATTTT
CASSVDWGGAGNTIYF
>TRBJ2-7|few|.|TRBV29-1
TGCAGCGTTGAAGATAGGCTAGCTAAGGAGCAGTACTTC
CSVEDRLAKEQYF
>TRBJ1-4|few|TRBD1|TRBV6-1
TGTGCCAGCAGTGATACCCTGGACAGGGCGCTTGAAAAACTGTTTTTT
CASSDTLDRALEKLFF
>TRBJ1-1|few|TRBD1|TRBV7-3
TGTGCCAGCGCCCCAGTGGGGACAGGGGGCGGTGGTACTGAAGCTTTCTTT
CASAPVGTGGGGTEAFF
>TRBJ2-7|few|.|TRBV27
TGTGCCAGCAGTCCCCGTTCCTACTACGAGCAGTACTTC
CASSPRSYYEQYF
>TRBJ2-1|.|TRBD1|TRBV4-2
TGTGCCAGCAGCCATCAGACAGGGGTCAATGAGCAGTTCTTC
CASSHQTGVNEQFF
>TRBJ2-5|few|.|TRBV3-1
TGTGCCAGCAGCCAAGATGGGGCCGGGACCCAGTACTTC
CASSQDGAGTQYF